This T cell receptor (beta chain) was recovered during a study of CD8 T cells in Susac syndrome. The RNA input was about 0.5 to 1 ug, and it was reverse transcribed with random hexamers. TCRdb reanalysed the immunoSEQ multiplex PCR reads using MiXCR and keeps one entry per CDR3 protein. This table holds over 120,000 distinct CDR3 sequences, 95% found once. The junction had 6 bases not matched to a gene; V was cut back by 6 bases and J by 2 bases. The CDR3 spans 14 residues. From germline, CDR1 is ENHRY and CDR2 SYGVKD. The sequenced sample was CD4+ T cells from PBMCs. This sequence originates from a human donor with Susac syndrome. The chain employs TRBV10-3 and TRBJ1-1; 7 bases match TRBD1. CDR3 residues: CAIRKTGDNTEAFF. Written as DNA, the CDR3 is TGTGCCATCAGGAAAACAGGGGACAACACTGAAGCTTTCTTT.